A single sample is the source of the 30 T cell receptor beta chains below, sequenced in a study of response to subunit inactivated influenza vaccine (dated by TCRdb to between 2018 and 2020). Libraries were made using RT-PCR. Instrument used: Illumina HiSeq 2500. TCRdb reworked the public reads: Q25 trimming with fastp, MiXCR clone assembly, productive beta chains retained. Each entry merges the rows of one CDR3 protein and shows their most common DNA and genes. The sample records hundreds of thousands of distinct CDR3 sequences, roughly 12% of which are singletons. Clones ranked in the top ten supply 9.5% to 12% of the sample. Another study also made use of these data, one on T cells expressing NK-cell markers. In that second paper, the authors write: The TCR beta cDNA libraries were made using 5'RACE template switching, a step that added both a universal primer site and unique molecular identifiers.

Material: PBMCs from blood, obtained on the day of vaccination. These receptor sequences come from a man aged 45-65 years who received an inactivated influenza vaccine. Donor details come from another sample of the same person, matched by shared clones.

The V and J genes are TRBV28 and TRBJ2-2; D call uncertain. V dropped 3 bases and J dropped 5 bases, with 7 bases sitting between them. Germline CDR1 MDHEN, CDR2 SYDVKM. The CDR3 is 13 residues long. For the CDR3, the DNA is TGTGCCAGCAGTTTTGCCCTTACCGGGGAGCTGTTTTTT. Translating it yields CASSFALTGELFF. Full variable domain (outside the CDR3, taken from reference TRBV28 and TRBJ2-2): DVKVTQSSRYLVKRTGEKVFLECVQDMDHENMFWYRQDPGLGLRLIYFSYDVKMKEKGDIPEGYSVSREKKERFSLILESASTNQTSMYLCASSFALTGELFFGEGSRLTVL.

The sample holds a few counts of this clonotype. Written as DNA, the CDR3 is TGTGCCAGCAGCTTAGGAAGGACTAGCGACTACGAGCAGTACTTC. Protein sequence: CASSLGRTSDYEQYF. The chain links TRBV13 to TRBJ2-7; 9 bases agree with TRBD2. V gave up 0 bases and J gave up 3 bases; unmatched junction bases: 3. This CDR3 spans 15 amino acids. Germline V gives CDR1 PRHDT, CDR2 FYEKMQ (reference sequence).

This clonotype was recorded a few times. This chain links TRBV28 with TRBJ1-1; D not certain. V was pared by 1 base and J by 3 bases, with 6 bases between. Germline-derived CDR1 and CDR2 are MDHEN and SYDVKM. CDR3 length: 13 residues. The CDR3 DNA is TGTGCCAGCAGTTTATCCGGATACACTGAAGCTTTCTTT. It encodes CASSLSGYTEAFF.

The CDR3 spells CASSPPDQARLAGELFF. Written as DNA, the CDR3 is TGTGCCAGCTCACCACCGGATCAGGCTCGGTTAGCCGGGGAGCTGTTTTTT. This chain joins TRBV18 and TRBJ2-2; D gene ambiguous. Trimming stripped 0 bases from V and 6 bases from J, with 17 bases between. The CDR3 is 17 amino acids. Germline CDR1 reads KGHSH; CDR2 reads LQKENI.

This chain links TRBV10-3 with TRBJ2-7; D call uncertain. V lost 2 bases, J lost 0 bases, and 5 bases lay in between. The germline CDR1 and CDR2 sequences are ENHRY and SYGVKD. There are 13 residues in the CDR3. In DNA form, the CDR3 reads TGTGCCATCAGTGAGAGGCCCTCCTACGAGCAGTACTTC. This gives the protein CAISERPSYEQYF.

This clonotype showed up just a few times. This CDR3 is CASSPDPSIGTDTQYF. For the CDR3, the DNA is TGCGCCAGCAGCCCGGATCCCTCCATAGGGACAGATACGCAGTATTTT. V and J are TRBV4-3 and TRBJ2-3; D gene uncertain. V was cut by 4 bases and J by 3 bases, with 17 bases left in between. The CDR3 is 16 residues long. From germline, CDR1 is LGHNA and CDR2 YSLEER.

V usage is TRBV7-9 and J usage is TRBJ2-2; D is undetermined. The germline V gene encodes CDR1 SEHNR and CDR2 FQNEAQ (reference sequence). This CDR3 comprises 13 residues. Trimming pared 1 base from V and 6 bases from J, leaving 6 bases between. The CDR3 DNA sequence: TGTGCCAGCAGCTTAGACAGCGCCGGGGAGCTGTTTTTT. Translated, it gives CASSLDSAGELFF. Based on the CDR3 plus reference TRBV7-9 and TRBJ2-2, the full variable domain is DTGVSQNPRHKITKRGQNVTFRCDPISEHNRLYWYRQTLGQGPEFLTYFQNEAQLEKSRLLSDRFSAERPKGSFSTLEIQRTEQGDSAMYLCASSLDSAGELFFGEGSRLTVL.

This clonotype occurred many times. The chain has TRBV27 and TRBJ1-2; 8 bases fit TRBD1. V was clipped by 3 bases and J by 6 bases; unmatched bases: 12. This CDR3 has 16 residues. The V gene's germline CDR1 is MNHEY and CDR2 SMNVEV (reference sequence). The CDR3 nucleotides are TGTGCCAGCAGTTTCGGACGAGGACAGGGTAGGGATGGCTACACCTTC. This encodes CASSFGRGQGRDGYTF.

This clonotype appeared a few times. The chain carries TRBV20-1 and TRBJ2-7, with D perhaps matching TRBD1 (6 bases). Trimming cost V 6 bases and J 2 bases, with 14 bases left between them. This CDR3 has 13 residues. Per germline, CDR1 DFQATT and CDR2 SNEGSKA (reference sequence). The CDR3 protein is CSACPTGTYEQYF. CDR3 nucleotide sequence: TGCAGTGCCTGCCCGACAGGTACCTACGAGCAGTACTTC.

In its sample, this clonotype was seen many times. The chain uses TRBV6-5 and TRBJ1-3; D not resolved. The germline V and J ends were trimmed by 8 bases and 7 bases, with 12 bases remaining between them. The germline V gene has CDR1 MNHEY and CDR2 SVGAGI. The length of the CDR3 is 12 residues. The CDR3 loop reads CASGPGSNTIYF. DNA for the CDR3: TGTGCCAGCGGGCCCGGGAGTAACACCATATATTTT.

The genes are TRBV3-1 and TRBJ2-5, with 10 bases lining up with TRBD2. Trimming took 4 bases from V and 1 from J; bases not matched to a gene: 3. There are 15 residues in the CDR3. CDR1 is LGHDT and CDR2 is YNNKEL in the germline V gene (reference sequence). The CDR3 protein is CASSLQRGGQETQYF. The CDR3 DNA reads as TGTGCCAGCAGCCTGCAGCGGGGGGGCCAAGAGACCCAGTACTTC.

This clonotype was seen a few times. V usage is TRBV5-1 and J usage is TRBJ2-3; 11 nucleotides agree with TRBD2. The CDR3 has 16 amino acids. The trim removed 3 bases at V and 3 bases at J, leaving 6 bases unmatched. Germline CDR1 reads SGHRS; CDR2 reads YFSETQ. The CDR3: CASSSGLAVNTDTQYF. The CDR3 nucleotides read TGCGCCAGCAGCTCGGGACTAGCGGTCAATACAGATACGCAGTATTTT.

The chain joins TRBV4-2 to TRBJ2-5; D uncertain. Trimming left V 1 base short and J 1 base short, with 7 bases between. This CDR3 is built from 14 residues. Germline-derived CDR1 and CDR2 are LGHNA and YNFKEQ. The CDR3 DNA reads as TGTGCCAGCAGCCAAGCTGGATTCCAAGAGACCCAGTACTTC. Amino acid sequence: CASSQAGFQETQYF.

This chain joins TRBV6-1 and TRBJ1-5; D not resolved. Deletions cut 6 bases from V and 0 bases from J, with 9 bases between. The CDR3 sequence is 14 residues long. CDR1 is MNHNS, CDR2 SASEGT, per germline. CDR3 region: CASSHEYSNQPQHF. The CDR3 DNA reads TGTGCCAGCAGCCACGAATATAGCAATCAGCCCCAGCATTTT.

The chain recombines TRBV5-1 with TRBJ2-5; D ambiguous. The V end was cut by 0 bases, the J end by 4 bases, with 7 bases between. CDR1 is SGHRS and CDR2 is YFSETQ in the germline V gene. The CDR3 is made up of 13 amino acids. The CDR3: CASSLVRVETQYF. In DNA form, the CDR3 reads TGCGCCAGCAGCTTGGTAAGGGTAGAGACCCAGTACTTC.

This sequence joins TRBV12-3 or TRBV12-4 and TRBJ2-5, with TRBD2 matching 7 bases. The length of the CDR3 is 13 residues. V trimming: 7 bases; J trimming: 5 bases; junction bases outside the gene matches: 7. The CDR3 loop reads CASTVGLGETQYF. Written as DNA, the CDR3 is TGTGCCAGCACAGTAGGACTAGGCGAGACCCAGTACTTC.

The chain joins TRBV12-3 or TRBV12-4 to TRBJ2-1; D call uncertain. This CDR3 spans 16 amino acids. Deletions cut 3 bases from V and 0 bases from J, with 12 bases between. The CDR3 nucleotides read TGTGCCAGCAGTTTCTTATTCTTGGACTCCTACAATGAGCAGTTCTTC. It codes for CASSFLFLDSYNEQFF.

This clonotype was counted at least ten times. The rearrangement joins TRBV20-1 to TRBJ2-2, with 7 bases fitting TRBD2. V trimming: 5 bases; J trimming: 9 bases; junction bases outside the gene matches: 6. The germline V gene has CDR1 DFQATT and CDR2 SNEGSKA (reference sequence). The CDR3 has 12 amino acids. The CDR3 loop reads CSARTSLRELFF. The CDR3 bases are TGCAGTGCTCGGACTAGTCTGAGGGAGCTGTTTTTT.

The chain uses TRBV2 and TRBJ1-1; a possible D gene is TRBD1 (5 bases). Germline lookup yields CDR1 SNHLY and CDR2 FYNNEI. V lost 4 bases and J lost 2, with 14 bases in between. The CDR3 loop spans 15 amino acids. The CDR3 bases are TGTGCCAGCAGTGTTGGCAGGGTGGTTAACACTGAAGCTTTCTTT. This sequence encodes CASSVGRVVNTEAFF.

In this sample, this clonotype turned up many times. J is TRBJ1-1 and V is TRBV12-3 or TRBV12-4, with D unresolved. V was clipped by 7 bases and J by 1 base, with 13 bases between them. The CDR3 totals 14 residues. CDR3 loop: CASTPRRTNTEAFF. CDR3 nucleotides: TGTGCCAGCACCCCCCGGCGGACGAACACTGAAGCTTTCTTT.

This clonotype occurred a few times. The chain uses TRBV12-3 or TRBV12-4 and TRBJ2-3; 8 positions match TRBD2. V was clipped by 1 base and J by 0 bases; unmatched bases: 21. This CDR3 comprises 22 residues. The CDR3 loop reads CASSLVRFLYSGTETSTDTQYF. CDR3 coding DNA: TGTGCCAGCAGTTTAGTTCGCTTTCTCTATAGCGGGACTGAAACTAGCACAGATACGCAGTATTTT.

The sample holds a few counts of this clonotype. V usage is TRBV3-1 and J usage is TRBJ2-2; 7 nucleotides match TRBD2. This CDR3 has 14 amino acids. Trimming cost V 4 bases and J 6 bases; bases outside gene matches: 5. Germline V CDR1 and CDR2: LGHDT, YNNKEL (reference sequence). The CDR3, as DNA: TGTGCCAGCAGCCCGCGACTAGCATCCGGGGAGCTGTTTTTT. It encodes CASSPRLASGELFF.

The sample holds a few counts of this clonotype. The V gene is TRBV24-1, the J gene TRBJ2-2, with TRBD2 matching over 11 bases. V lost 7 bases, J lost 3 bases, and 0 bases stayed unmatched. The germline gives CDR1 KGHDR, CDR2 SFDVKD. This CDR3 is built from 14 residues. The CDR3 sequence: CATRLAGDTGELFF. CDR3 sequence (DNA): TGTGCCACCAGACTAGCGGGAGACACCGGGGAGCTGTTTTTT.

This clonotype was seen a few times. CDR3 nucleotide sequence: TGTGCCAGCAGCTCGGACAGCCAAAACAATGAGCAGTTCTTC. This translates into CASSSDSQNNEQFF. J is TRBJ2-1 and V is TRBV7-2; tentative D call: TRBD1 (6 bases). Germline CDR1 SGHTA, CDR2 FQGNSA. This CDR3 has 14 residues. V shed 4 bases and J shed 5 bases, with 12 bases lying between them.

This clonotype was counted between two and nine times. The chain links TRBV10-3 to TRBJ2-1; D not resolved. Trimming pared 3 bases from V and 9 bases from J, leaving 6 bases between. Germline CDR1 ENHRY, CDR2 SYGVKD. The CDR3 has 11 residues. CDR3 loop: CAISELAEQFF. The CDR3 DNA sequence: TGTGCCATCAGTGAATTAGCTGAGCAGTTCTTC.

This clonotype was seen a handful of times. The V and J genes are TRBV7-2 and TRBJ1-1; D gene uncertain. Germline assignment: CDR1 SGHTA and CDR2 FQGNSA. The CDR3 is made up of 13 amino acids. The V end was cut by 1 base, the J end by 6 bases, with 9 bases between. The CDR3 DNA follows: TGTGCCAGCAGCTTAGGCCGTACCTCTGAAGCTTTCTTT. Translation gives CASSLGRTSEAFF.

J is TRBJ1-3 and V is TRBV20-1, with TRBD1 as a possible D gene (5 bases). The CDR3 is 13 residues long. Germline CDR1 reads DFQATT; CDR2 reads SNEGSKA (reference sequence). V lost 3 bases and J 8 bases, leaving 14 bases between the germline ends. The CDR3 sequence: CSASAQQGDTIYF. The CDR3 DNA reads TGCAGTGCTAGCGCTCAGCAAGGGGACACCATATATTTT.

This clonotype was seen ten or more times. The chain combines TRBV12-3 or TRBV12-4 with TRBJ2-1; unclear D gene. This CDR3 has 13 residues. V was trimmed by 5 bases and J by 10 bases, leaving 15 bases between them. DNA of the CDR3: TGTGCCAGCAGTCCCCGAAATAGCAGAGAGCAGTTCTTC. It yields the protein CASSPRNSREQFF.

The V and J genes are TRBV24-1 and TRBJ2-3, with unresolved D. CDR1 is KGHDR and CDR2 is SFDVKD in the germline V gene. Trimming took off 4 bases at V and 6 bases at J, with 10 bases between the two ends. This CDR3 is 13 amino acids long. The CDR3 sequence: CATSEPPSDTQYF. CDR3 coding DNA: TGTGCCACCAGTGAACCTCCAAGCGATACGCAGTATTTT.

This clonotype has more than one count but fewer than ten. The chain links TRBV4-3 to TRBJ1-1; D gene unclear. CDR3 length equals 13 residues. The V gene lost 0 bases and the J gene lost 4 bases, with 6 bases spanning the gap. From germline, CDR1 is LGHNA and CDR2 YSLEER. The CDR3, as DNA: TGCGCCAGCAGCCAAGACGATCGCACTGAAGCTTTCTTT. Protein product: CASSQDDRTEAFF.